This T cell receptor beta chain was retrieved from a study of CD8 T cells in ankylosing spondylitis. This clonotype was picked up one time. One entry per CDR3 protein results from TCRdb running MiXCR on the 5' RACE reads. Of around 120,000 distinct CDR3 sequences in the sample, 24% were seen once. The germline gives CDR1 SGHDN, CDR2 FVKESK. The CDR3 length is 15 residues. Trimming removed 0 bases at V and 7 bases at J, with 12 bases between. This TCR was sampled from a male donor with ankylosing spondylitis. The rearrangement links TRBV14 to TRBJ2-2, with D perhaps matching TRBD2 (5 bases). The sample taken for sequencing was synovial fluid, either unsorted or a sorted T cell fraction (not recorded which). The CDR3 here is CASSQDERHLGELFF. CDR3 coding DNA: TGTGCCAGCAGCCAAGATGAGCGGCACCTCGGGGAGCTGTTTTTT. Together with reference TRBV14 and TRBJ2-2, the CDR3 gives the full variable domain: EAGVTQFPSHSVIEKGQTVTLRCDPISGHDNLYWYRRVMGKEIKFLLHFVKESKQDESGMPNNRFLAERTGGTYSTLKVQPAELEDSGVYFCASSQDERHLGELFFGEGSRLTVL.